This T cell receptor beta chain was identified during a study of blood T cells in healthy people across ages. This clonotype was seen at least ten times. The authors ran a second PCR of about 6 to 11 cycles using a sample-barcoded 5' primer and a J-beta primer mix. TCRdb reprocessed the 5' RACE reads with MiXCR, giving one entry per CDR3 protein. The sample contains about 1,800,000 distinct CDR3 sequences, roughly 30% of which appear only once. The CDR3 sequence is 16 residues long. V lost 0 bases and J lost 4, with 13 bases in between. CDR1 is LGHNA, CDR2 YNFKEQ, per germline. The chain combines TRBV4-2 with TRBJ2-4; D perhaps matches TRBD1 (5 bases). The sequenced material came from blood. The sequence was obtained from a woman in her thirties in good health. In DNA form, the CDR3 reads TGTGCCAGCAGCCAAGATAGAGCGACAGATAAAAACATTCAGTACTTC. This gives the protein CASSQDRATDKNIQYF.